The clone carrying this T cell receptor beta chain showed up many times. The CDR3 is made up of 17 amino acids. CDR1 is DFQATT and CDR2 is SNEGSKA in the germline V gene (reference sequence). The trim removed 0 bases at V and 7 bases at J, leaving 11 bases unmatched. The data were taken from a study of early T cells in non-severe SARS-CoV-2 infection. TCRdb itself ran the 5' RACE reads through MiXCR, one entry per CDR3 protein. Here the sample spans tens of thousands of distinct CDR3 sequences, 10% to 15% being singletons. The sequence came from an adult who was a healthcare worker with PCR-confirmed SARS-CoV-2 infection or an uninfected control (not recorded which). This chain uses TRBV20-1 with TRBJ2-1, with 11 bases matching TRBD2. Sequenced input: whole blood. This CDR3 is CSAREGLAGLVVNEQFF. The CDR3 bases are TGCAGTGCTAGAGAAGGACTAGCGGGTCTAGTAGTAAATGAGCAGTTCTTC.